These 32 T cell receptor beta chains originate from one sample sequenced in a study of T cell changes during pregnancy in multiple sclerosis. The protocol was immunoSEQ multiplex PCR, while the TCRdb copy is restricted to in-frame clones and leaves out a portion. The sample lists 40,000 to 45,000 clones; about 88% were seen once. The sequencing used CD4+ T cells from peripheral blood mononuclear cells, collected in the first trimester of pregnancy. The receptor source for this set is a female donor with multiple sclerosis, enrolled in a pregnancy study.

This clone was observed a handful of times. The genes are TRBV7-2 and TRBJ1-1; maybe TRBD1 (5 bases). CDR1 is SGHTA, CDR2 FQGNSA, per germline. The CDR3 spans 14 residues. V gave up 3 bases and J gave up 3 bases, with 11 bases separating them. This CDR3 reads CASSFVQGDTEAFF. Written as DNA, the CDR3 is TGTGCCAGCAGCTTCGTCCAGGGCGACACTGAAGCTTTCTTT.

The V gene is TRBV6-4, the J gene TRBJ2-1; a possible D gene is TRBD1 (5 bases). CDR3 length equals 13 residues. Between the trimmed V and J ends, which lost 5 bases and 8 bases, there was a span of 13 bases. From germline, CDR1 is MRHNA and CDR2 SNTAGT. This CDR3 is CASSYRRRDEQFF. The CDR3 DNA sequence: TGTGCCAGCAGTTACAGGAGACGCGATGAGCAGTTCTTC.

The rearrangement joins TRBV10-3 to TRBJ2-7, with a possible D match to TRBD1 (6 bases). There are 14 residues in the CDR3. V was shortened by 7 bases and J by 2 bases, with 15 bases between the two germline ends. The germline gives CDR1 ENHRY, CDR2 SYGVKD. DNA of the CDR3: TGTGCCATCACCCCGGACAGACCCACCTACGAGCAGTACTTC. This encodes CAITPDRPTYEQYF.

CDR3 protein: CASRGSTDTQYF. CDR3 in DNA: TGTGCCAGCAGGGGCAGCACAGATACGCAGTATTTT. The chain combines TRBV2 with TRBJ2-3, with unresolved D. Deletions cut 6 bases from V and 0 bases from J, with 4 bases between. This CDR3 is 12 amino acids long. The germline V gene has CDR1 SNHLY and CDR2 FYNNEI.

This clone was recorded only once. This sequence joins TRBV5-4 and TRBJ2-2, with 11 bases lining up with TRBD2. Germline-derived CDR1 and CDR2 are SGHNT and YYREEE (reference sequence). The junction had 10 bases not matched to a gene; V was cut back by 2 bases and J by 13 bases. The CDR3 consists of 15 residues. As DNA, the CDR3 is TGTGCCAGCAGCTTAACCGGGACTAGCGGTACTAGGCTGTTTTTT. It codes for CASSLTGTSGTRLFF.

J is TRBJ2-1 and V is TRBV11-3, with D maybe TRBD1 (7 bases). The CDR3 runs to 17 residues. Germline CDR1 is SGHNT and CDR2 is YENEEA. V dropped 1 base and J dropped 3 bases, with 16 bases sitting between them. The CDR3 spells CASSLGGRTGYYNEQFF. In DNA, the CDR3 is TGTGCCAGCAGCTTAGGAGGGAGGACAGGTTACTACAATGAGCAGTTCTTC.

This clone has a handful of counts. This chain connects TRBV19 to TRBJ2-3; 10 bases match TRBD2. CDR3 length: 15 residues. The germline gives CDR1 LNHDA, CDR2 SQIVND (reference sequence). Unmatched junction bases numbered 10, after V lost 8 bases and J lost 5 bases. The CDR3 reads CASAQREGPRDTQYF. CDR3 nucleotides: TGTGCCAGTGCTCAGCGGGAGGGCCCAAGAGATACGCAGTATTTT.

The rearrangement links TRBV4-1 to TRBJ2-2; 7 bases are shared with TRBD1. Looked up from germline, CDR1 is MGHRA and CDR2 is YSYEKL. The junction had 6 bases not matched to a gene; V was cut back by 4 bases and J by 1 base. CDR3 length equals 16 residues. DNA for the CDR3: TGCGCCAGCAGCCCTATGGGACAGCTGAACACCGGGGAGCTGTTTTTT. This encodes CASSPMGQLNTGELFF.

The chain joins TRBV14 to TRBJ1-4; the D gene is possibly TRBD1 (5 bases). Per the germline V gene, CDR1 is SGHDN and CDR2 is FVKESK. Trimming pared 1 base from V and 7 bases from J, leaving 13 bases between. The length of the CDR3 is 15 residues. The CDR3 DNA reads as TGTGCCAGCAGCCAAGGCCAGGGATGGCGTGAAAAACTGTTTTTT. This gives the protein CASSQGQGWREKLFF.

The V and J genes are TRBV5-6 and TRBJ2-1, with TRBD2 matching over 9 bases. The CDR3 is 14 amino acids. The germline V gene encodes CDR1 SGHDT and CDR2 YYEEEE. V lost 9 bases to trimming and J lost 8 bases; unmatched junction nucleotides: 12. The DNA of the CDR3 is TGTGCCACTAGGTCGGCTAGCGGGAAGGATGAGCAGTTCTTC. Encoded protein: CATRSASGKDEQFF.

The chain has TRBV7-3 and TRBJ2-3; 10 nucleotides match TRBD2. The germline gives CDR1 SGHTA, CDR2 FQGTGA. The CDR3 totals 15 residues. V lost 4 bases, J lost 4 bases, and 5 bases stayed unmatched. The CDR3: CASSSLAGVPDTQYF. Here the CDR3 DNA reads TGTGCCAGCAGCTCTCTAGCGGGAGTCCCAGATACGCAGTATTTT.

The V call is TRBV27, the J call TRBJ2-5; weak D call: TRBD2 (5 bases). Germline lookup yields CDR1 MNHEY and CDR2 SMNVEV (reference sequence). The V end lost 2 bases, the J end lost 4 bases, and 11 bases lay between the germline ends. This CDR3 is 14 amino acids long. The CDR3 nucleotides are TGTGCCAGCAGTTTAAGGGCCGCGGGAGAGACCCAGTACTTC. Its protein is CASSLRAAGETQYF.

The rearrangement joins TRBV25-1 to TRBJ2-3; perhaps TRBD2 as D (6 bases). CDR3 size: 16 residues. Per the germline V gene, CDR1 is MGHDK and CDR2 is SYGVNS. V was pared by 4 bases and J by 1 base, with 15 bases between. The chain's CDR3 is CASSGLGTQRTDTQYF. DNA of the CDR3: TGTGCCAGCAGTGGACTCGGGACTCAACGCACAGATACGCAGTATTTT.

CDR3 sequence reads: CASSEGTSEYTDTQYF. As DNA, the CDR3 is TGTGCCAGCAGCGAGGGGACTAGCGAGTACACAGATACGCAGTATTTT. This chain connects TRBV7-2 to TRBJ2-3, with TRBD2 matching over 10 bases. The CDR3 consists of 16 residues. V trimming: 5 bases; J trimming: 2 bases; junction bases outside the gene matches: 7. Per the germline V gene, CDR1 is SGHTA and CDR2 is FQGNSA.

The chain uses TRBV5-1 and TRBJ2-5; TRBD1 matches 8 bases. V lost 0 bases and J lost 7; bases outside the gene matches: 14. Germline-derived CDR1 and CDR2 are SGHRS and YFSETQ. The CDR3 totals 17 residues. CDR3 DNA sequence: TGCGCCAGCAGCTTGGGGGACAGGTCCGTGGAGCACGGGACCCAGTACTTC. Protein product: CASSLGDRSVEHGTQYF.

This chain links TRBV7-3 with TRBJ1-2, with D perhaps TRBD1 (5 bases). Trimming took 5 bases from V and 8 from J, leaving 24 bases between them. The CDR3 has 16 amino acids. CDR1 and CDR2 from the germline V gene are SGHTA and FQGTGA. The chain's CDR3 is CASSQQDLKPNEGYTF. DNA of the CDR3: TGTGCCAGCAGCCAACAGGACCTCAAGCCTAATGAGGGCTACACCTTC.

The chain recombines TRBV19 with TRBJ1-2; TRBD1 agrees at 9 bases. The CDR3 sequence is 15 residues long. With 6 bases clipped from V and 0 bases from J, the junction kept 5 bases outside the gene matches. Germline lookup yields CDR1 LNHDA and CDR2 SQIVND (reference sequence). CDR3 residues: CASRDRGKANYGYTF. CDR3 nucleotide sequence: TGTGCCAGTAGGGACAGGGGCAAAGCTAACTATGGCTACACCTTC.

This rearrangement joins TRBV25-1 to TRBJ2-7, with unresolved D. Germline-derived CDR1 and CDR2 are MGHDK and SYGVNS. The CDR3 consists of 13 residues. V lost 6 bases, J lost 1 base, and 10 bases lay in between. CDR3 region: CASSPRVSYEQYF. The CDR3 coding sequence is TGTGCCAGCAGCCCCCGGGTTTCCTACGAGCAGTACTTC.

V usage is TRBV4-2 and J usage is TRBJ2-3, with a possible D match to TRBD2 (5 bases). Germline lookup yields CDR1 LGHNA and CDR2 YNFKEQ. The ends were cut back, 0 bases at V and 0 bases at J, with 16 bases in the middle. This CDR3 has 18 residues. CDR3 protein: CASSQETRTPPSTDTQYF. CDR3 coding DNA: TGTGCCAGCAGCCAAGAAACTAGGACTCCTCCTAGCACAGATACGCAGTATTTT.

The chain is built from TRBV5-8 and TRBJ2-2; D unclear. The CDR3 length is 14 residues. The V gene lost 0 bases and the J gene lost 2 bases, with 5 bases spanning the gap. CDR1 is SGHTS, CDR2 YDEGEE, per germline. The CDR3 nucleotides are TGTGCCAGCAGCTTGGACAGAAACACCGGGGAGCTGTTTTTT. Translating gives CASSLDRNTGELFF.

This clone is a singleton in its sample. V gene TRBV6-1 combines with J gene TRBJ2-5, with D perhaps TRBD1 (5 bases). Germline V CDR1 and CDR2: MNHNS, SASEGT. The CDR3 contains 13 residues. With 4 bases removed from V and 2 bases from J, the gap between germline ends came to 8 bases. The CDR3 is CASSVGAQETQYF. As DNA, the CDR3 is TGTGCCAGCAGTGTAGGGGCGCAAGAGACCCAGTACTTC.

The chain joins TRBV11-3 to TRBJ2-2; 10 bases fit TRBD1. The ends lost 5 bases at V and 6 bases at J; junction bases unmatched: 9. Looked up from germline, CDR1 is SGHNT and CDR2 is YENEEA. The CDR3 is 16 residues long. CDR3 DNA: TGTGCCAGCAGCGCGGTCGGGACAGGGGACCCCGGGGAGCTGTTTTTT. It specifies CASSAVGTGDPGELFF. Combining the CDR3 with reference TRBV11-3 and TRBJ2-2 gives the whole variable domain EAGVVQSPRYKIIEKKQPVAFWCNPISGHNTLYWYLQNLGQGPELLIRYENEEAVDDSQLPKDRFSAERLKGVDSTLKIQPAELGDSAVYLCASSAVGTGDPGELFFGEGSRLTVL.

This clone has a handful of counts. The rearrangement links TRBV7-8 to TRBJ1-6; possible D gene TRBD1, 6 bases. The CDR3 is 16 residues long. Germline V CDR1 and CDR2: SGHVS, FQNEAQ. Between the trimmed V and J ends, which lost 0 bases and 9 bases, there was a span of 15 bases. Here the CDR3 reads CASSLATAGVRSPLHF. In DNA, the CDR3 is TGTGCCAGCAGCTTAGCGACGGCAGGGGTACGTTCACCCCTCCACTTT.

The V and J genes are TRBV28 and TRBJ2-7; no firm D call. Germline loops: CDR1 MDHEN, CDR2 SYDVKM. The CDR3 sequence is 11 residues long. CDR3 bases: TGTGCGGTAACAAGTAACTACGAGCAGTACTTC. Protein sequence: CAVTSNYEQYF.

The rearrangement uses TRBV6-1 and TRBJ1-5, with D possibly matching TRBD1 (6 bases). This CDR3 has 15 amino acids. V was clipped by 6 bases and J by 2 bases, with 14 bases between them. Germline lookup yields CDR1 MNHNS and CDR2 SASEGT. The CDR3 DNA reads TGTGCCAGCAGCCCGGGACAAACAGGCAATCAGCCCCAGCATTTT. Translating gives CASSPGQTGNQPQHF.

The CDR3 nucleotides are TGCGCCAGCAGCTTGGACGGTCTTACCTACGAGCAGTACTTC. Residues: CASSLDGLTYEQYF. The chain carries TRBV5-1 and TRBJ2-7, with D hard to call. Germline V CDR1 and CDR2: SGHRS, YFSETQ. The CDR3 covers 14 residues. Trimming removed 0 bases at V and 2 bases at J, with 9 bases between.

The J gene is TRBJ2-5, the V gene TRBV6-5; 9 nucleotides align to TRBD2. V trimming: 4 bases; J trimming: 5 bases; junction bases outside the gene matches: 5. There are 14 residues in the CDR3. Per the germline V gene, CDR1 is MNHEY and CDR2 is SVGAGI. The CDR3 here is CASSSLAGAETQYF. DNA for the CDR3: TGTGCCAGCAGTTCATTAGCGGGAGCGGAGACCCAGTACTTC.

The chain carries TRBV15 and TRBJ2-7, with a tentative D call TRBD1 (6 bases). Per germline, CDR1 LNHNV and CDR2 YYDKDF (reference sequence). This CDR3 is built from 15 residues. V dropped 1 base and J dropped 2 bases, with 12 bases sitting between them. CDR3 coding DNA: TGTGCCACCAGCAGAGTGGGACACCCACCCTACGAGCAGTACTTC. Translation: CATSRVGHPPYEQYF.

The chain combines TRBV5-1 with TRBJ2-1; 14 nucleotides align to TRBD2. After removal of 1 base from V and 9 bases from J, the junction contained 9 bases not matched to a gene. CDR3 size: 17 residues. Looked up from germline, CDR1 is SGHRS and CDR2 is YFSETQ. CDR3 sequence: CASSLPGLAGGSGEQFF. The CDR3 DNA sequence: TGCGCCAGCAGCTTGCCCGGACTAGCGGGAGGTAGTGGTGAGCAGTTCTTC.

The genes are TRBV21-1 and TRBJ2-1; the table's D call, TRBD2, has no DNA check behind it. TRBV21-1 is a documented pseudogene. The CDR3 extends over 22 amino acids. The CDR3 region is CASSSLVGRLAGDLISYNEQFF. CDR3 in DNA: TGTGCCAGCAGCTCACTGGTGGGAAGACTAGCGGGAGACCTTATCTCCTACAATGAGCAGTTCTTC.

The V gene is TRBV11-1, the J gene TRBJ1-1, with a tentative D call TRBD1 (5 bases). Germline-derived CDR1 and CDR2 are SGHAT and FQDESV (reference sequence). This CDR3 has 15 amino acids. V was pared by 1 base and J by 2 bases, with 11 bases between. CDR3 DNA: TGTGCCAGCAGCTTAGAAGGGGCGCGAAACACTGAAGCTTTCTTT. This sequence encodes CASSLEGARNTEAFF.

This clone was recorded only once. This chain connects TRBV6-1 to TRBJ1-1, with D perhaps matching TRBD1 (5 bases). The V gene lost 3 bases and the J gene lost 1 base, with 15 bases spanning the gap. Looked up from germline, CDR1 is MNHNS and CDR2 is SASEGT. CDR3 length: 16 residues. The CDR3 reads CASSDAPWTRNTEAFF. In nucleotides, the CDR3 is TGTGCCAGCAGTGACGCCCCCTGGACACGGAACACTGAAGCTTTCTTT.